This T cell receptor (beta chain) was retrieved from a study of response to subunit inactivated influenza vaccine. Study-wide points: A suggestion made by the authors is that each seasonal influenza vaccination recruits few new T cells.

This clonotype was detected ten times or more. Its target is unknown. One entry per CDR3 protein results from TCRdb running MiXCR on the RT-PCR reads. The sample lists some 520,000 distinct CDR3 sequences; approximately 15% were seen once. Germline CDR1 reads LNHDA; CDR2 reads SQIVND (reference sequence). CDR3 length equals 14 residues. V was cut by 7 bases and J by 2 bases, with 13 bases left in between. The source is a man in his fifties or sixties who received an inactivated influenza vaccine. The chain employs TRBV19 and TRBJ2-3; maybe TRBD2 (6 bases). The sample here was CD4+ T cells sorted from PBMCs, taken around 25 months after vaccination. The CDR3 protein is CASKRQDYTDTQYF. The CDR3 DNA sequence: TGTGCCAGTAAACGGCAGGACTACACAGATACGCAGTATTTT.